The clone carrying this TCR beta chain was counted a few times. Participants were aged about 18 to 89 years from around 26 US areas. Clinical histories supplied by participants themselves formed the basis of cohort assignment. This record belongs to a study of blood T cell repertoires in COVID-19. In the study overall: Nucleic acid was either cDNA or gDNA, and it came from T cells, B-cell-depleted T cells, or PBMCs.

As processed by the authors: Estimation of nucleated cell counts was performed using reference gene primer amplification. Data came from immunoSEQ multiplex PCR; TCRdb stores just in-frame clones and leaves some out. V, J and clone size are those of that table, while D and trimming were read from the DNA. The sample includes hundreds of thousands of clones, just under 90% of them seen just once. Germline V gene lookup returns CDR1 SQVTM and CDR2 ANQGSEA. J was trimmed by 6 bases and V by 6 bases; bases with no gene match: 9. The CDR3 spans 14 residues. The sequenced material came from PBMCs or T cells enriched from blood (not recorded which). J is TRBJ1-5 and V is TRBV29-1; TRBD1 agrees at 9 bases. The receptor comes from a man aged 45 to 65 who had been exposed to COVID-19. CDR3 residues: CSVAQGAAGQPQHF. The CDR3 region has the DNA TGCAGCGTAGCACAGGGGGCGGCCGGTCAGCCCCAGCATTTT. Supplemented by reference TRBV29-1 and TRBJ1-5, the full variable domain reads SAVISQKPSRDICQRGTSLTIQCQVDSQVTMMFWYRQQPGQSLTLIATANQGSEATYESGFVIDKFPISRPNLTFSTLTVSNMSPEDSSIYLCSVAQGAAGQPQHFGDGTRLSIL.